This T cell receptor (beta chain) was profiled in a study of response to subunit inactivated influenza vaccine. General study findings and limits: Authors suggested each seasonal influenza vaccination recruits few new T cells.

Germline lookup yields CDR1 SNHLY and CDR2 FYNNEI. There are 15 residues in the CDR3. Trimming pared 5 bases from V and 1 base from J, leaving 15 bases between. As for this clonotype: Its antigen is undetermined.

From the RT-PCR reads, TCRdb called clonotypes with MiXCR, one entry per CDR3 protein. Altogether over 800,000 distinct CDR3 sequences are present, over 20% being singletons, with the ten largest covering roughly a tenth. This chain connects TRBV2 to TRBJ2-7, with D possibly being TRBD2 (5 bases). Sequenced material: PBMCs from blood, taken more than 4 days after vaccination. The receptor's source is a man aged 45-65 years who received an inactivated influenza vaccine. DNA for the CDR3: TGTGCCAGCAGTCCTAATAACCCGGGGTCCTACGAGCAGTACTTC. Its translation is CASSPNNPGSYEQYF.